The 12 T cell receptor beta chains listed next were all sequenced from one sample in a study of blood T cell repertoires in COVID-19. The method was immunoSEQ multiplex PCR; TCRdb's version includes in-frame clones alone and lacks a portion of them. This sample has 130,000 to 150,000 clones; more than 75% occur once, and the top ten carry about 5.7%. Sequencing used peripheral blood. All receptors come from a man older than 75 with acute or convalescent COVID-19.

The rearrangement uses TRBV28 and TRBJ1-5; D unclear. V lost 2 bases to trimming and J lost 1 base, with 9 bases between them. The length of the CDR3 is 15 residues. Germline V gives CDR1 MDHEN, CDR2 SYDVKM. CDR3 nucleotides: TGTGCCAGCAGTTTAGGTAGGGAGAGCAATCAGCCCCAGCATTTT. Residues: CASSLGRESNQPQHF.

This clone was counted only a few times. DNA for the CDR3: TGTGCCAGCAGTTTTTTCCCAGCGGGGGGGGCGGAGAATGAGCAGTTCTTC. It is translated as CASSFFPAGGAENEQFF. This chain joins TRBV27 and TRBJ2-1, with 10 bases fitting TRBD2. Losses at the gene ends were 3 bases for V and 7 bases for J; bases not matched to a gene: 12. Germline lookup yields CDR1 MNHEY and CDR2 SMNVEV (reference sequence). This CDR3 spans 17 amino acids.

The V gene is TRBV7-2, the J gene TRBJ2-1, with TRBD2 identical over 12 bases. The V and J ends lost 0 bases and 12 bases, in that order; junction bases with no gene match: 9. This CDR3 has 16 residues. CDR1 is SGHTA and CDR2 is FQGNSA in the germline V gene. The CDR3 DNA sequence: TGTGCCAGCAGCTTAGCGCAAAGGACTAGCGGGGTTCGGCAGTTCTTC. It codes for CASSLAQRTSGVRQFF.

V and J are TRBV9 and TRBJ2-7; TRBD2 agrees at 9 bases. The CDR3 spans 14 residues. V shed 3 bases and J 6 bases; nucleotides not matched to a gene: 7. From germline, CDR1 is SGDLS and CDR2 YYNGEE. The CDR3 nucleotides are TGTGCCAGCAGCGGAGGACTAGCGACGGGCGAGCAGTACTTC. It specifies CASSGGLATGEQYF.

V and J are TRBV4-1 and TRBJ1-1, with D hard to call. The CDR3 is made up of 15 amino acids. V was shortened by 3 bases and J by 3 bases, with 14 bases between the two germline ends. Germline V gives CDR1 MGHRA, CDR2 YSYEKL. The CDR3 nucleotides read TGCGCCAGCAGCCAGGGTTCGGTCGGGTACACTGAAGCTTTCTTT. This encodes CASSQGSVGYTEAFF.

The chain links TRBV13 to TRBJ1-3; tentatively, D is TRBD1 (6 bases). This CDR3 spans 17 amino acids. The V gene lost 5 bases and the J gene lost 2 bases, with 19 bases spanning the gap. Germline CDR1 PRHDT, CDR2 FYEKMQ (reference sequence). This CDR3 reads CASSPHQGTPTGNTIYF. The CDR3 region has the DNA TGTGCCAGCAGCCCCCACCAGGGGACACCGACTGGAAACACCATATATTTT.

The rearrangement joins TRBV2 to TRBJ2-3; 8 bases line up with TRBD1. The CDR3 has 15 amino acids. Trimming took 5 bases from V and 3 from J; bases not matched to a gene: 7. Germline CDR1 SNHLY, CDR2 FYNNEI. The CDR3 DNA reads TGTGCCAGCAGTCGGGGGACAGGAGGTACAGATACGCAGTATTTT. It encodes CASSRGTGGTDTQYF.

The chain has TRBV5-4 and TRBJ1-4, with TRBD1 identical over 8 bases. V shed 6 bases and J 5 bases; nucleotides not matched to a gene: 6. The CDR3 loop spans 14 amino acids. The germline gives CDR1 SGHNT, CDR2 YYREEE (reference sequence). CDR3 region: CASTVTGVNEKLFF. In DNA, the CDR3 is TGTGCCAGCACCGTGACAGGGGTGAATGAAAAACTGTTTTTT.

About this clone itself: Additional DNA sequences in this sample encode the identical CDR3. V gene TRBV5-1 combines with J gene TRBJ2-1, with 7 bases aligning to TRBD2. This CDR3 has 15 amino acids. V lost 0 bases, J lost 3 bases, and 3 bases stayed unmatched. Germline CDR1 SGHRS, CDR2 YFSETQ. In DNA form, the CDR3 reads TGCGCCAGCAGCTTGGGGACGGGGGGCTACAATGAGCAGTTCTTC. It encodes CASSLGTGGYNEQFF.

A note on this clone: Other DNA sequences in this sample translate to the same CDR3. This chain joins TRBV5-1 and TRBJ2-7; TRBD1 agrees at 9 bases. This CDR3 comprises 14 residues. The germline gives CDR1 SGHRS, CDR2 YFSETQ. V shed 7 bases, J shed 2 bases, and the junction held 7 bases outside the gene matches. Written as DNA, the CDR3 is TGCGCCAGCCGATCAGGGACAGGGCCCTACGAGCAGTACTTC. Its translation: CASRSGTGPYEQYF.

This CDR3 reads CASSESWHPYEQYF. In nucleotides, the CDR3 is TGTGCCAGCAGTGAAAGTTGGCACCCCTACGAGCAGTACTTC. This chain joins TRBV6-1 and TRBJ2-7; no clear D gene. Deletions cut 2 bases from V and 2 bases from J, with 10 bases between. Germline assignment: CDR1 MNHNS and CDR2 SASEGT. There are 14 residues in the CDR3.

As concerns this clone: A junction end diverges from the germline sequence, so it may reflect a read error. The rearrangement joins TRBV6-5 to TRBJ1-2; 8 bases map to TRBD1. Germline-derived CDR1 and CDR2 are MNHEY and SVGAGI. This CDR3 contains 15 residues. DNA of the CDR3: TGTGCCAGCACTTACCGGGACAGGTTGCGCTATGGCTACACCTTC. It is translated as CASTYRDRLRYGYTF.